This TCR beta chain was identified during a study of blood T cell repertoires in COVID-19. About the study: The United States, Italy and Spain provided the acute and convalescent COVID-19 samples.

The germline V gene has CDR1 SGDLS and CDR2 YYNGEE. V dropped 3 bases and J dropped 2; count of bases not matched to a gene: 4. The CDR3 totals 15 residues. Libraries were prepared by immunoSEQ multiplex PCR; TCRdb keeps only in-frame clonotypes and omits some of them. The sample records hundreds of thousands of clones, over 75% being singletons. This TCR came from a human donor in a cohort sampled during active COVID-19. Sequencing was performed on peripheral blood. The chain employs TRBV9 and TRBJ1-4, with 7 bases that match TRBD1. The CDR3 DNA reads TGTGCCAGCAGCGGACAGGGAGCCACTAATGAAAAACTGTTTTTT. It specifies CASSGQGATNEKLFF.